This T cell receptor beta chain derives from a study of tumor-infiltrating lymphocytes in primary liver carcinoma. This clonotype was recorded only once. A constant-region primer primed TCR beta cDNA synthesis from roughly 500 ng of total RNA. Researchers made the TCR beta libraries by running three nested multiplex PCR rounds with slightly modified ARM-PCR. Forward primers for TRBV1-TRBV30 and a C-beta reverse primer served the first two PCR rounds, at approximately 10 cycles each. In TCRdb, the multiplex PCR reads were re-called with MiXCR into one record per CDR3 protein. The repertoire consists of about 180,000 distinct CDR3 sequences, with 50% to 75% occurring once and the leading ten covering approximately 67%. Unsorted whole blood supplied the RNA, and germline DNA was extracted too. CDR1 and CDR2 from the germline V gene are SGHRS and YFSETQ. The V end was cut by 2 bases, the J end by 2 bases, with 11 bases between. The CDR3 covers 14 residues.

The sample comprised peripheral blood. This sequence joins TRBV5-1 and TRBJ2-7; no definite D call. The receptor's source is a man aged 40-49 years with primary liver carcinoma and hepatitis B virus infection. The CDR3 nucleotides are TGCGCCAGCAGCTTAGAAGGGTTTACCTACGAGCAGTACTTC. This codes for CASSLEGFTYEQYF.